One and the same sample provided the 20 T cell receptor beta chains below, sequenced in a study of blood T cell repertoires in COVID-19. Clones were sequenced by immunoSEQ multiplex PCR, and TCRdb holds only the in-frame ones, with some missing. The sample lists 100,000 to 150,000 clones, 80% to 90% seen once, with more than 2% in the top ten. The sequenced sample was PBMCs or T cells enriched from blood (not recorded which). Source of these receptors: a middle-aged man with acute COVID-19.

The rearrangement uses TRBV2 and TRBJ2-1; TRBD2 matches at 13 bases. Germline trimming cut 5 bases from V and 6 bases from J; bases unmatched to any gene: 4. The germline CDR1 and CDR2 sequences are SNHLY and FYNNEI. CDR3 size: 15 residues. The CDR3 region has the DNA TGTGCCAGCAGTCCGGGACTAGCGGGGCTCAATGAGCAGTTCTTC. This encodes CASSPGLAGLNEQFF.

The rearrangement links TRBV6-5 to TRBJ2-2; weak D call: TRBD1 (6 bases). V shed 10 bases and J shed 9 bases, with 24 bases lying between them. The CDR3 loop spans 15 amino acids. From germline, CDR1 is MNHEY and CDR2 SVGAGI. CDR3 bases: TGTGCCACCGTCAGCTTTAATACAGGGAATCGGGAGCTGTTTTTT. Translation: CATVSFNTGNRELFF.

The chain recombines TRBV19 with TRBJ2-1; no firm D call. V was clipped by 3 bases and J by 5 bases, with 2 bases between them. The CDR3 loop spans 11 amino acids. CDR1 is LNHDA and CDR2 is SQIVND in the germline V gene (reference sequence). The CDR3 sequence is CASSINNEQFF. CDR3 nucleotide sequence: TGTGCCAGTAGTATTAACAATGAGCAGTTCTTC.

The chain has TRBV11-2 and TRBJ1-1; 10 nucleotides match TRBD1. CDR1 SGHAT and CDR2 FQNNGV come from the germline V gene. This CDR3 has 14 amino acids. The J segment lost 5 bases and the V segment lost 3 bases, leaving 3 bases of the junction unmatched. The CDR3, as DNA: TGTGCCAGCAGCTTTAGGACAGGGGGGACTGAAGCTTTCTTT. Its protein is CASSFRTGGTEAFF.

The CDR3 DNA reads as TGTGCCAGCACGGCTTCGACAGGGGAGACCGGGGAGCTGTTTTTT. Encoded protein: CASTASTGETGELFF. The rearrangement joins TRBV3-1 (or the pseudogene TRBV3-2) to TRBJ2-2, with TRBD1 matching over 8 bases. V was clipped by 7 bases and J by 5 bases; unmatched bases: 9. Per germline, CDR1 LGHDT and CDR2 YNNKEL (reference sequence). The CDR3 totals 15 residues.

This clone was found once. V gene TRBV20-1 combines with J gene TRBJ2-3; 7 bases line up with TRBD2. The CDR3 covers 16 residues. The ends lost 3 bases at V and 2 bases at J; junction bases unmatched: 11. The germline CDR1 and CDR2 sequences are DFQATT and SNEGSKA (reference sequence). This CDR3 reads CSASSGLVSLTDTQYF. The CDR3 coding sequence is TGCAGTGCTAGTTCAGGACTAGTGAGTCTCACAGATACGCAGTATTTT.

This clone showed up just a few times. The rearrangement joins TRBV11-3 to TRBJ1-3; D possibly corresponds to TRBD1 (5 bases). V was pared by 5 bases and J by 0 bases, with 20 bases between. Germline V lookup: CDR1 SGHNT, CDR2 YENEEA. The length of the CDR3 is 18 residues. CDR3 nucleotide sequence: TGTGCCAGCAGCCCCCCCTACCGGACACAGAACTCTGGAAACACCATATATTTT. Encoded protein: CASSPPYRTQNSGNTIYF.

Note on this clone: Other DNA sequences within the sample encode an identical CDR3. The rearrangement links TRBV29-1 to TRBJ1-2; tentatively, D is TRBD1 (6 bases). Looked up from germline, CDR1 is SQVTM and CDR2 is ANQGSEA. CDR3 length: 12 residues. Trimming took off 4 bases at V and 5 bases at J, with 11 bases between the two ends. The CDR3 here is CSVGGQGYGYTF. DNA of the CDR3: TGCAGCGTTGGGGGGCAAGGGTATGGCTACACCTTC.

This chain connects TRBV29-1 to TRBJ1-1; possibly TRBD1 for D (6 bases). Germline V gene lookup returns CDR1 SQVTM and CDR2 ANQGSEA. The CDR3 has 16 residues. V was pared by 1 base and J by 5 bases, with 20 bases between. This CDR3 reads CSVEVTGRGDWTEAFF. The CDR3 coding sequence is TGCAGCGTTGAAGTTACCGGGAGGGGGGATTGGACTGAAGCTTTCTTT.

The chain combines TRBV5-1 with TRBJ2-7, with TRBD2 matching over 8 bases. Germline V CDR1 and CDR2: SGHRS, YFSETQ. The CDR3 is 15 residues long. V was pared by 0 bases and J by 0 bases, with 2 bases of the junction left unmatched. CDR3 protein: CASSLGGGTSYEQYF. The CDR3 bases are TGCGCCAGCAGCTTGGGCGGGGGGACCTCCTACGAGCAGTACTTC.

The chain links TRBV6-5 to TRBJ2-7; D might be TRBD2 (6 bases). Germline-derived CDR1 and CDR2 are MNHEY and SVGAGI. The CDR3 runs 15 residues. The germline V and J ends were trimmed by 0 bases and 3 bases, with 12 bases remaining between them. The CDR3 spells CASSYSINSGYEQYF. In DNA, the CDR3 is TGTGCCAGCAGTTACTCGATAAATAGCGGCTACGAGCAGTACTTC.

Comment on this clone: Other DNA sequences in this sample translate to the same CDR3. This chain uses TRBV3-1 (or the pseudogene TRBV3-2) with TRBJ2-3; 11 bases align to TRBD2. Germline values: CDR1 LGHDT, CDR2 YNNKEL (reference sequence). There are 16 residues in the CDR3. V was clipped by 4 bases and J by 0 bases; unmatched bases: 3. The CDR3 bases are TGTGCCAGCAGCCCCTTAGCGGGAGGGAGCACAGATACGCAGTATTTT. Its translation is CASSPLAGGSTDTQYF.

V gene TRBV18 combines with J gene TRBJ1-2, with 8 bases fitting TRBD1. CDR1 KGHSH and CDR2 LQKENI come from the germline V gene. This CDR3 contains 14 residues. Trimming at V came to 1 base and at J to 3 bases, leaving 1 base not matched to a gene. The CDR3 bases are TGTGCCAGCTCACCACAGGACAGGGACTATGGCTACACCTTC. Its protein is CASSPQDRDYGYTF.

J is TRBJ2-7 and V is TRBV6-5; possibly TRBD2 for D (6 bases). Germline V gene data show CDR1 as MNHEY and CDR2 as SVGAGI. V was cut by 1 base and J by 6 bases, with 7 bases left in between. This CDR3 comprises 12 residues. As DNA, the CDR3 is TGTGCCAGCAGTTACTGGAGGGGCGAGCAGTACTTC. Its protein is CASSYWRGEQYF.

The CDR3 DNA sequence: TGTGCCATCAGTGACGCTATTGGCAATCAGCCCCAGCATTTT. Protein: CAISDAIGNQPQHF. The chain is built from TRBV10-3 and TRBJ1-5; no clear D. The ends were cut back, 3 bases at V and 2 bases at J, with 8 bases in the middle. Germline CDR1 and CDR2: ENHRY and SYGVKD. The CDR3 contains 14 residues.

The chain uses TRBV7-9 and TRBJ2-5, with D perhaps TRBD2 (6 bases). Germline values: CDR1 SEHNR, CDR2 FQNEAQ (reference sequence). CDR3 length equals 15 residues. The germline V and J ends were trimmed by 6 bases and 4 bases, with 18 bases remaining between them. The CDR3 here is CASRRDQAGRETQYF. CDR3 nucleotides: TGTGCCAGCAGGCGAGACCAAGCGGGCAGAGAGACCCAGTACTTC.

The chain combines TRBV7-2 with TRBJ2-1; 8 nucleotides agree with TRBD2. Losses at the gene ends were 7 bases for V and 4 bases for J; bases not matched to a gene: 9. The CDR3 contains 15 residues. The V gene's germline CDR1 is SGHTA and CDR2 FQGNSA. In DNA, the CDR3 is TGTGCCAGCACCCCTGTAGCTAGCGGGTACAATGAGCAGTTCTTC. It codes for CASTPVASGYNEQFF.

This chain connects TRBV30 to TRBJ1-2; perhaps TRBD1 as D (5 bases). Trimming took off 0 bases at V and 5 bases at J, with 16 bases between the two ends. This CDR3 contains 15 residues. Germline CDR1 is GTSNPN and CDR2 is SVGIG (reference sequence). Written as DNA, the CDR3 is TGTGCCTGGAGTGTACTAGGCAGGGAGGGTTATGGCTACACCTTC. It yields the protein CAWSVLGREGYGYTF. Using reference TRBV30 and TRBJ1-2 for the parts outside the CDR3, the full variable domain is SQTIHQWPATLVQPVGSPLSLECTVEGTSNPNLYWYRQAAGRGLQLLFYSVGIGQISSEVPQNLSASRPQDRQFILSSKKLLLSDSGFYLCAWSVLGREGYGYTFGSGTRLTVV.

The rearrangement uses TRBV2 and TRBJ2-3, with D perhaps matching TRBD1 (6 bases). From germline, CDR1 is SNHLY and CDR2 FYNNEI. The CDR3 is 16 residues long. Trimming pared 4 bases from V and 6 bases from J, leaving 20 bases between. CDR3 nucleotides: TGTGCCAGCAGTGCTTTTCTGGGGGCGAATCTTGATACGCAGTATTTT. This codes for CASSAFLGANLDTQYF.

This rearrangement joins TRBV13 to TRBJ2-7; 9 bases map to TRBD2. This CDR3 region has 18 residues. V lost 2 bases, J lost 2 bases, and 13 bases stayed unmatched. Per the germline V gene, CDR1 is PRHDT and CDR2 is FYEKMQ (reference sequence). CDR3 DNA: TGTGCCAGCAGCTTACAACCCAGGGCGGGAGGGTCTACCTACGAGCAGTACTTC. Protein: CASSLQPRAGGSTYEQYF.